These T cell receptor beta chains were read from a single sample in a study of response to subunit inactivated influenza vaccine. In TCRdb, the RT-PCR reads were re-called with MiXCR into one record per CDR3 protein. The sample yields about 540,000 distinct CDR3 sequences, roughly 25% seen once. The data also belong to a second study, concerning T cells expressing NK-cell markers.

This sample comprised CD4+ T cells sorted from PBMCs, obtained approximately 12 days after vaccination. These receptors all stem from a man aged 45 to 65 who received an inactivated influenza vaccine. CDR3s include the opening cysteine and the closing phenylalanine or tryptophan. Each record gives: V gene, D gene, clone size, J gene, CDR3 DNA, CDR3 protein. D genes are given only for firm matches. The size of a clone is reported for some rows only, either as once, few or many, or as a class for expanded clones.

>TRBV12-3/TRBV12-4|.|few|TRBJ1-6
TGTGCCAGCAGTTTCAGCGTCTCACCCCTCCACTTT
CASSFSVSPLHF
>TRBV20-1|.|few|TRBJ1-4
TGCAGTGCCACAACCCTGGGATTTAGGGATGAAAAACTGTTTTTT
CSATTLGFRDEKLFF
>TRBV15|.|.|TRBJ1-5
TGTGCCACCAGCAGAGATCCAGGATTCAATCAGCCCCAGCATTTT
CATSRDPGFNQPQHF
>TRBV12-3/TRBV12-4|.|many|TRBJ2-1
TGTGCCAGCACCCTCTACAATGAGCAGTTCTTC
CASTLYNEQFF
>TRBV30|.|few|TRBJ1-1
TGTGCCTGGAGAGATTGGACCGAGAACACTGAAGCTTTCTTT
CAWRDWTENTEAFF
>TRBV5-5|.|.|TRBJ2-7
TGTGCCAGCAGCTTGGTAACGGGCGTCGACTACGAGCAGTACTTC
CASSLVTGVDYEQYF
>TRBV27|.|.|TRBJ2-1
TGTGCCAGCAGTTTATCCCTATGGAATGAGCAGTTCTTC
CASSLSLWNEQFF
>TRBV6-2/TRBV6-3|TRBD2|few|TRBJ2-7
TGTGCCAGCAGTGTCGGACAGGTCTGGGGACTAGCGGGATACGAGCAGTACTTC
CASSVGQVWGLAGYEQYF
>TRBV29-1|.|.|TRBJ2-3
TGCAGCGCAGGGAGCACAGATACGCAGTATTTT
CSAGSTDTQYF
>TRBV7-6|TRBD1|.|TRBJ2-7
TGTGCCAGCAGCTCGGGACCTAGGAGGCAGGGGGCGTCCTACGAGCAGTACTTC
CASSSGPRRQGASYEQYF
>TRBV5-1|.|few|TRBJ2-3
TGCGCCAGCAGCTTGGGTGGGGGCGGTGGCGATACGCAGTATTTT
CASSLGGGGGDTQYF
>TRBV20-1|.|.|TRBJ2-1
TGCAGTGCTAGGGCAGCGGAGATCTACAATGAGCAGTTCTTC
CSARAAEIYNEQFF
>TRBV5-1|.|.|TRBJ2-7
TGCGCCAGCAGCCCCGGGACCTCGTTTAGCGAGCAGTACTTC
CASSPGTSFSEQYF
>TRBV28|TRBD1|.|TRBJ1-3
TGTGCCAGCAGTACCGGGACAGAGCCAAACACCATATATTTT
CASSTGTEPNTIYF
>TRBV20-1|TRBD1|few|TRBJ2-1
TGCAGTGCGATCCGGGACAGGGGGCTGAATGAGCAGTTCTTC
CSAIRDRGLNEQFF
>TRBV3-1|.|few|TRBJ2-3
TGTGCCAGCAGCCCACGGACGGGCTCGGATACGCAGTATTTT
CASSPRTGSDTQYF
>TRBV5-1|TRBD2|few|TRBJ2-7
TGCGCCAGCAGCCGGACTAGTCCTGACCTCTACGAGCAGTACTTC
CASSRTSPDLYEQYF
>TRBV24-1|TRBD2|.|TRBJ2-1
TGTGCCACCAGTGGCGGGGGAACCTCCTACAATGAGCAGTTCTTC
CATSGGGTSYNEQFF
>TRBV10-3|.|.|TRBJ2-2
TGTGCCATCAGCACCGGGACCTCGAACACCGGGGAGCTGTTTTTT
CAISTGTSNTGELFF